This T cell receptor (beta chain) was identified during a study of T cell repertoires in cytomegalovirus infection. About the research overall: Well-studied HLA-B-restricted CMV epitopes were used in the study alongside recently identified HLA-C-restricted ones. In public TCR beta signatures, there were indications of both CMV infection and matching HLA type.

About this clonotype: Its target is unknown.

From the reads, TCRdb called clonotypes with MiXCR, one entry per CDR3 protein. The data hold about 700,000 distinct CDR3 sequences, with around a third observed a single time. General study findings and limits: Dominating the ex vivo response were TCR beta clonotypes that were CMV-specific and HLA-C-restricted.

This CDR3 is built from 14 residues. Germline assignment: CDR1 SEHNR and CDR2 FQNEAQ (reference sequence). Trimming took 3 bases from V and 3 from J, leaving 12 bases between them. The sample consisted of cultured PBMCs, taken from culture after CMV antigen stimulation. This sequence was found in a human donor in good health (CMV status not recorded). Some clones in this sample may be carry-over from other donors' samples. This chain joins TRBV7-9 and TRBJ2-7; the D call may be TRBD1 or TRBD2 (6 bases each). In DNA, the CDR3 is TGTGCCAGCAGCTTCCGGGGGCAGCACTACGAGCAGTACTTC. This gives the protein CASSFRGQHYEQYF.